This TCR beta chain was observed in a study of CD8 T cells in Susac syndrome. From blood CD8+ and CD4+ T cells, TCR beta sequences were generated. Negative isolation yielded CD4+ and CD8+ T cells, and FACS enriched TEMRA cells. This clonotype was seen more than once but under ten times. Random hexamers primed reverse transcription of about 0.45 to 1 ug RNA. TCRdb itself ran the immunoSEQ multiplex PCR reads through MiXCR, one entry per CDR3 protein. The sample yields around 130,000 distinct CDR3 sequences, nearly 96% seen once. The germline gives CDR1 SEHNR, CDR2 FQNEAQ (reference sequence). The CDR3 is 16 amino acids. Trimming removed 5 bases from V and 5 bases from J; junction bases left unmatched: 7.

Material for sequencing was CD4+ T cells from PBMCs. This TCR was recovered from a human donor with Susac syndrome. V and J are TRBV7-9 and TRBJ2-3; 13 positions agree with TRBD2. The CDR3 sequence is CASSPGLAGDGDTQYF. The CDR3 DNA follows: TGTGCCAGCAGCCCTGGACTAGCGGGAGATGGAGATACGCAGTATTTT.